What follows are 27 T cell receptor beta chains derived from one specimen sequenced in a study of naive and memory T cell subsets. An oligonucleotide containing a UMI was ligated to the 3' end of TCR cDNA. Amplification of ligated cDNA took four PCR rounds with SP2 and nested alpha and beta constant primers. TCRdb ran MiXCR on the 5' RACE reads and lists one entry per CDR3 protein. The sample has 32,000 or so distinct CDR3 sequences, roughly a sixth seen once. These TCRs come from a female donor in good health.

In its sample, this clonotype was seen many times. The V gene is TRBV10-1, the J gene TRBJ2-3; D is perhaps TRBD2 (6 bases). The CDR3 is made up of 14 amino acids. V dropped 3 bases and J dropped 0 bases, with 7 bases sitting between them. The germline V gene has CDR1 WNHNN and CDR2 SYGVQD (reference sequence). CDR3 DNA sequence: TGCGCCAGCAGTGACGGGACTAGCACAGATACGCAGTATTTT. This sequence encodes CASSDGTSTDTQYF.

This clonotype has a count of ten or more. The chain employs TRBV7-2 and TRBJ1-5, with a tentative D call TRBD1 (6 bases). The CDR3 length is 16 residues. Trimming shortened V by 3 bases and J by 3 bases, and 15 bases separated the two germline ends. CDR1 and CDR2 (germline): SGHTA, FQGNSA. The CDR3 DNA sequence: TGTGCCAGCAGCTTCCTTTCCGGGGGCCCCAATCAGCCCCAGCATTTT. This sequence encodes CASSFLSGGPNQPQHF.

This clonotype has a count of ten or more. CDR3 sequence (DNA): TGCAGTGCCACCCCAAAAGAGACCCAGTACTTC. This codes for CSATPKETQYF. The chain links TRBV20-1 to TRBJ2-5; D remains ambiguous. V dropped 6 bases and J dropped 3 bases, with 8 bases sitting between them. CDR1 is DFQATT, CDR2 SNEGSKA, per germline (reference sequence). The CDR3 totals 11 residues.

This chain links TRBV5-1 with TRBJ1-1; D possibly corresponds to TRBD1 (5 bases). Germline V CDR1 and CDR2: SGHRS, YFSETQ. The CDR3 has 12 amino acids. Deletions cut 0 bases from V and 10 bases from J, with 10 bases between. In DNA form, the CDR3 reads TGCGCCAGCAGCTTGGCCGGGGGGACAGCTTTCTTT. Encoded protein: CASSLAGGTAFF.

This clonotype was counted only a few times. V is TRBV29-1 and J is TRBJ2-5, with D unresolved. The germline V gene has CDR1 SQVTM and CDR2 ANQGSEA. The CDR3 runs 12 residues. Trimming removed 4 bases at V and 1 base at J, with 7 bases between. This CDR3 reads CSVGSTQETQYF. The CDR3 bases are TGCAGCGTTGGGAGCACCCAAGAGACCCAGTACTTC.

V usage is TRBV2 and J usage is TRBJ1-5, with D perhaps TRBD1 (5 bases). The CDR3 has 14 amino acids. Germline CDR1 is SNHLY and CDR2 is FYNNEI. V was clipped by 7 bases and J by 0 bases, with 10 bases between them. The CDR3, as DNA: TGTGCCAGCACAAAAGGGGATAGCAATCAGCCCCAGCATTTT. Its translation is CASTKGDSNQPQHF. Variable domain in full (rest from reference TRBV2 and TRBJ1-5): EPEVTQTPSHQVTQMGQEVILRCVPISNHLYFYWYRQILGQKVEFLVSFYNNEISEKSEIFDDQFSVERPDGSNFTLKIRSTKLEDSAMYFCASTKGDSNQPQHFGDGTRLSIL.

The V and J genes are TRBV12-3 or TRBV12-4 and TRBJ1-1, with 8 bases that match TRBD1. This CDR3 spans 13 amino acids. V gave up 4 bases and J gave up 5 bases; unmatched junction bases: 3. The DNA for the CDR3 is TGTGCCAGCAGTTACAACAGGGGGACTGAAGCTTTCTTT. Its protein product is CASSYNRGTEAFF.

The chain couples TRBV6-1 to TRBJ2-6, with D possibly matching TRBD2 (5 bases). The CDR3 length is 16 residues. Deletions cut 3 bases from V and 0 bases from J, with 9 bases between. Germline V gene lookup returns CDR1 MNHNS and CDR2 SASEGT. The CDR3: CASSDFGGSGANVLTF. As DNA, the CDR3 is TGTGCCAGCAGTGATTTTGGAGGCTCTGGGGCCAACGTCCTGACTTTC.

V gene TRBV7-9 combines with J gene TRBJ2-1, with 9 nucleotides matching TRBD2. The length of the CDR3 is 17 residues. Trimming at V came to 4 bases and at J to 6 bases, leaving 13 bases not matched to a gene. Per germline, CDR1 SEHNR and CDR2 FQNEAQ (reference sequence). The CDR3: CASSSTGASGDPNEQFF. Here the CDR3 DNA reads TGTGCCAGCAGCTCTACCGGCGCTAGCGGGGACCCCAATGAGCAGTTCTTC.

This chain uses TRBV18 with TRBJ2-7; 7 nucleotides agree with TRBD2. V lost 3 bases, J lost 3 bases, and 8 bases stayed unmatched. The CDR3 contains 15 residues. CDR1 and CDR2 (germline): KGHSH, LQKENI. The CDR3 reads CASSPPGTTLYEQYF. CDR3 nucleotides: TGTGCCAGCTCACCCCCCGGGACTACACTCTACGAGCAGTACTTC.

This clonotype was counted a few times. The rearrangement links TRBV7-9 to TRBJ2-7; D gene unclear. V lost 5 bases to trimming and J lost 5 bases, with 7 bases between them. From germline, CDR1 is SEHNR and CDR2 FQNEAQ (reference sequence). The CDR3 is 11 amino acids. CDR3 nucleotide sequence: TGTGCCAGCAGCCGAAGCGACGAGCAGTACTTC. Protein sequence: CASSRSDEQYF.

In its sample, this clonotype was seen many times. The V call is TRBV6-5, the J call TRBJ2-1, with 13 bases identical to TRBD2. The CDR3 is 16 amino acids. Germline V gene data show CDR1 as MNHEY and CDR2 as SVGAGI. V dropped 1 base and J dropped 6; count of bases not matched to a gene: 3. The CDR3 sequence: CASSYLRLAGGNEQFF. The CDR3 DNA is TGTGCCAGCAGTTACTTAAGACTAGCGGGGGGCAATGAGCAGTTCTTC.

This clonotype was recorded a few times. V gene TRBV6-6 combines with J gene TRBJ1-5; TRBD1 is a possible D gene (5 bases). Per germline, CDR1 MNHNY and CDR2 SVGAGI (reference sequence). V shed 2 bases and J shed 3 bases, with 20 bases lying between them. The length of the CDR3 is 18 residues. CDR3 sequence reads: CASSYTLGGGETNQPQHF. DNA for the CDR3: TGTGCCAGCAGTTACACCCTCGGGGGAGGTGAGACCAATCAGCCCCAGCATTTT.

The genes are TRBV6-6 and TRBJ2-3, with TRBD2 matching over 7 bases. The CDR3 has 15 residues. V lost 6 bases, J lost 2 bases, and 8 bases stayed unmatched. CDR1 and CDR2 from the germline V gene are MNHNY and SVGAGI (reference sequence). The CDR3: CASSQRGLPTDTQYF. The CDR3 DNA reads as TGTGCCAGCAGCCAGCGGGGACTACCCACAGATACGCAGTATTTT.

This clonotype was seen many times. The chain carries TRBV6-4 and TRBJ2-1; possibly TRBD2 for D (5 bases). CDR3 length equals 16 residues. Trimming removed 4 bases from V and 0 bases from J, with 13 bases in between. CDR1 is MRHNA and CDR2 is SNTAGT in the germline V gene. CDR3 loop: CASSGVARSSYNEQFF. Here the CDR3 DNA reads TGTGCCAGCAGTGGAGTAGCGAGGAGCTCCTACAATGAGCAGTTCTTC.

This clonotype was counted ten times or more. The V gene is TRBV10-3, the J gene TRBJ2-3; TRBD2 matches at 12 bases. V gave up 6 bases and J gave up 1 base; unmatched junction bases: 5. Germline loops: CDR1 ENHRY, CDR2 SYGVKD. This CDR3 comprises 16 residues. CDR3 nucleotides: TGTGCCATCAGGACGGGACTAGCGGGCGGCACAGATACGCAGTATTTT. Translated, it gives CAIRTGLAGGTDTQYF.

The chain joins TRBV29-1 to TRBJ2-3, with 9 bases lining up with TRBD2. With 4 bases clipped from V and 1 base from J, the junction kept 3 bases outside the gene matches. CDR3 length equals 14 residues. The germline CDR1 and CDR2 sequences are SQVTM and ANQGSEA. In DNA form, the CDR3 reads TGCAGCGTTGCGACTAGCGGAGGCACAGATACGCAGTATTTT. This gives the protein CSVATSGGTDTQYF.

At least ten counts were recorded for this clonotype. The chain links TRBV6-5 to TRBJ1-5; D is ambiguous. V was trimmed by 5 bases and J by 4 bases, leaving 9 bases between them. CDR1 and CDR2 (germline): MNHEY, SVGAGI. This CDR3 region has 13 residues. This CDR3 is CASSSVTNQPQHF. CDR3 DNA sequence: TGTGCCAGCAGTAGTGTCACGAATCAGCCCCAGCATTTT.

CDR3 nucleotide sequence: TGCGCCAGCAGCTTGGCCGGACAGACCTACAATGAGCAGTTCTTC. Amino acids: CASSLAGQTYNEQFF. This chain links TRBV5-1 with TRBJ2-1; D perhaps matches TRBD1 (6 bases). Germline CDR1 is SGHRS and CDR2 is YFSETQ. There are 15 residues in the CDR3. V lost 0 bases, J lost 2 bases, and 9 bases lay in between.

The genes are TRBV20-1 and TRBJ2-7; 7 positions agree with TRBD1. V was pared by 5 bases and J by 6 bases, with 13 bases of the junction left unmatched. This CDR3 comprises 14 residues. CDR1 DFQATT and CDR2 SNEGSKA come from the germline V gene (reference sequence). CDR3: CSALTWTGVFEQYF. The CDR3 nucleotides read TGCAGTGCTCTAACCTGGACAGGAGTTTTCGAGCAGTACTTC.

This clonotype was recorded at least ten times. This chain connects TRBV29-1 to TRBJ2-7; the match to TRBD1 covers 7 bases. The CDR3 sequence is 14 residues long. V lost 0 bases, J lost 3 bases, and 5 bases stayed unmatched. CDR1 SQVTM and CDR2 ANQGSEA come from the germline V gene. The CDR3 region is CSVEEGDRDYEQYF. As DNA, the CDR3 is TGCAGCGTTGAAGAAGGAGACAGGGACTACGAGCAGTACTTC.

This clonotype was seen ten or more times. The chain joins TRBV20-1 to TRBJ1-5; D is uncertain. Germline-derived CDR1 and CDR2 are DFQATT and SNEGSKA (reference sequence). This CDR3 spans 14 amino acids. V gave up 6 bases and J gave up 4 bases, with 16 bases separating them. Here the CDR3 DNA reads TGCAGTGCGGCCCCGGCCTCTCCTAATCAGCCCCAGCATTTT. Amino acids: CSAAPASPNQPQHF.

This clonotype appeared many times. This chain uses TRBV2 with TRBJ2-1, with D unclear. Germline CDR1 SNHLY, CDR2 FYNNEI. V dropped 5 bases and J dropped 7 bases, with 9 bases sitting between them. The CDR3 has 12 amino acids. In DNA form, the CDR3 reads TGTGCCAGCAGTCGCGACTCGAATGAGCAGTTCTTC. The encoded protein is CASSRDSNEQFF.

The chain uses TRBV29-1 and TRBJ2-2, with D possibly being TRBD2 (5 bases). Trimming pared 5 bases from V and 6 bases from J, leaving 10 bases between. CDR1 is SQVTM, CDR2 ANQGSEA, per germline. The CDR3 runs to 12 residues. The CDR3 loop is CSVRGLAGELFF. The DNA for the CDR3 is TGCAGCGTTCGGGGATTGGCCGGGGAGCTGTTTTTT.

The chain recombines TRBV5-1 with TRBJ1-2; TRBD1 is a possible D gene (6 bases). V was trimmed by 0 bases and J by 6 bases, leaving 15 bases between them. Germline CDR1 and CDR2: SGHRS and YFSETQ. The CDR3 covers 15 residues. CDR3 in amino acids: CASSLVSAGDHGYTF. The CDR3 DNA sequence: TGCGCCAGCAGCTTGGTTTCAGCAGGGGACCATGGCTACACCTTC.

Notes on this clonotype: One junction end disagrees with the germline gene, perhaps due to a read error. The V call is TRBV9, the J call TRBJ2-2; 13 bases are shared with TRBD2. This CDR3 spans 16 amino acids. The V gene's germline CDR1 is SGDLS and CDR2 YYNGEE. CDR3 in amino acids: CASNVGLAGAPGELFF. The CDR3 DNA reads as TGTGCCAGCAACGTAGGACTAGCGGGGGCCCCCGGGGAGCTGTTTTTT.

This clonotype was detected a few times. V is TRBV20-1 and J is TRBJ2-3, with D perhaps matching TRBD1 or TRBD2 (5 bases each). Germline V gives CDR1 DFQATT, CDR2 SNEGSKA (reference sequence). The CDR3 spans 17 residues. V was clipped by 1 base and J by 6 bases, with 23 bases between them. The CDR3 here is CSARGGTEGTVSDTQYF. The CDR3 DNA reads TGCAGTGCTAGAGGAGGCACCGAGGGGACCGTAAGCGATACGCAGTATTTT.